This T cell receptor beta chain was observed in a study of cytomegalovirus exposure and HLA in healthy donors. The ends lost 5 bases at V and 9 bases at J; junction bases unmatched: 11. CDR3 size: 15 residues. CDR1 is MNHNY, CDR2 SVGAGI, per germline (reference sequence). It was with 60 Vbeta and 13 Jbeta primers that the PCR ran. The authors' processing: In a later analysis, approximately 73 million unique TCR beta chains included roughly 11 million shared by two or more donors. The protocol was immunoSEQ multiplex PCR, while the TCRdb copy is restricted to in-frame clones and leaves out a portion. V and J calls and clone size are copied from that table; D and trimming were computed from the DNA. The sample records some 200,000 clones, approximately 80% being singletons.

The receptor comes from a woman aged 50 to 60 in good health and CMV-seropositive. This chain joins TRBV6-6 and TRBJ2-1; 9 bases are shared with TRBD2. The source material was PBMCs. CDR3 coding DNA: TGTGCCAGCAGTAGTTTAGCGGGGGCTTCGGGTGAGCAGTTCTTC. This encodes CASSSLAGASGEQFF.